The 17 T cell receptor beta chains below were found in one sample sequenced in a study of blood T cell repertoires in COVID-19. The protocol was immunoSEQ multiplex PCR, while the TCRdb copy is restricted to in-frame clones and leaves out a portion. The table shows under 200,000 clones, with over 65% occurring only once. Sequencing was carried out using PBMCs or T cells enriched from blood (not recorded which). The receptors derive from a woman between 50 and 59 years old who had recovered from COVID-19.

This chain joins TRBV19 and TRBJ1-1; a weak D match, TRBD1 (5 bases). V was shortened by 8 bases and J by 8 bases, with 12 bases between the two germline ends. The germline V gene has CDR1 LNHDA and CDR2 SQIVND (reference sequence). The CDR3 runs to 11 residues. In DNA form, the CDR3 reads TGTGCCAGTGCCGATCGGACAGAAGCTTTCTTT. This gives the protein CASADRTEAFF. Full variable domain (rest looked up from reference TRBV19 and TRBJ1-1): DGGITQSPKYLFRKEGQNVTLSCEQNLNHDAMYWYRQDPGQGLRLIYYSQIVNDFQKGDIAEGYSVSREKKESFPLTVTSAQKNPTAFYLCASADRTEAFFGQGTRLTVV.

V gene TRBV9 combines with J gene TRBJ2-5, with D tentatively TRBD2 (6 bases). V lost 3 bases and J lost 1, with 16 bases in between. This CDR3 comprises 16 residues. Germline CDR1 is SGDLS and CDR2 is YYNGEE. CDR3 amino acids: CASSASGTQPQETQYF. The CDR3 nucleotides are TGTGCCAGCAGCGCCTCCGGGACTCAACCCCAAGAGACCCAGTACTTC.

This chain uses TRBV28 with TRBJ1-4; D remains unclear. The CDR3 loop spans 14 amino acids. The V and J ends lost 7 bases and 4 bases respectively, with 13 bases between them. The V gene's germline CDR1 is MDHEN and CDR2 SYDVKM. This CDR3 reads CASTSTEYNEKLFF. The DNA for the CDR3 is TGTGCCAGCACCTCAACTGAATATAATGAAAAACTGTTTTTT.

This chain links TRBV7-8 with TRBJ2-5; D gene uncertain. Trimming cost V 1 base and J 2 bases, with 5 bases left between them. This CDR3 is built from 13 residues. Germline CDR1 reads SGHVS; CDR2 reads FQNEAQ. The CDR3 protein is CASSLGEQETQYF. CDR3 coding DNA: TGTGCCAGCAGCTTAGGAGAACAAGAGACCCAGTACTTC.

The rearrangement joins TRBV7-6 to TRBJ2-6; D perhaps matches TRBD1 (6 bases). From germline, CDR1 is SGHVS and CDR2 FNYEAQ. The CDR3 contains 17 residues. Trimming took off 1 base at V and 0 bases at J, with 10 bases between the two ends. The CDR3 reads CASSLGGGGSGANVLTF. CDR3 DNA: TGTGCCAGCAGCTTAGGAGGGGGTGGCTCTGGGGCCAACGTCCTGACTTTC.

The chain carries TRBV5-8 and TRBJ1-5, with D perhaps matching TRBD1 (5 bases). This CDR3 is built from 15 residues. V was pared by 2 bases and J by 0 bases, with 9 bases between. Germline V gene lookup returns CDR1 SGHTS and CDR2 YDEGEE. The CDR3 here is CASSFRQRSNQPQHF. The CDR3 DNA sequence: TGTGCCAGCAGCTTTAGACAGCGTAGCAATCAGCCCCAGCATTTT. Complete variable domain (other parts from reference TRBV5-8 and TRBJ1-5): EAGVTQSPTHLIKTRGQQATLRCSPISGHTSVYWYQQALGLGLQFLLWYDEGEERNRGNFPPRFSGRQFPNYSSELNVNALELEDSALYLCASSFRQRSNQPQHFGDGTRLSIL.

The chain has TRBV18 and TRBJ1-1; 8 nucleotides line up with TRBD1. The trim removed 0 bases at V and 8 bases at J, leaving 5 bases unmatched. Germline CDR1 is KGHSH and CDR2 is LQKENI. CDR3 length: 14 amino acids. The CDR3 is CASSPPADREEAFF. The CDR3 DNA is TGTGCCAGCTCACCACCGGCGGACAGGGAGGAAGCTTTCTTT.

In this sample, this clone turned up many times. The chain joins TRBV4-2 to TRBJ1-6; no clear D gene. Germline CDR1 reads LGHNA; CDR2 reads YNFKEQ. Trimming left V 4 bases short and J 11 bases short, with 18 bases between. The CDR3 runs to 15 residues. The CDR3 sequence: CASSPPAGASAPLHF. CDR3 bases: TGTGCCAGCAGCCCCCCGGCAGGCGCCTCGGCACCCCTCCACTTT.

The chain is built from TRBV7-2 and TRBJ2-2; D uncertain. The CDR3 is 14 amino acids. Trimming pared 1 base from V and 5 bases from J, leaving 8 bases between. Germline CDR1 is SGHTA and CDR2 is FQGNSA. The CDR3 region has the DNA TGTGCCAGCAGCTTAGAACAGAGTACCGGGGAGCTGTTTTTT. Protein: CASSLEQSTGELFF. Combining the CDR3 with reference TRBV7-2 and TRBJ2-2 gives the whole variable domain GAGVSQSPSNKVTEKGKDVELRCDPISGHTALYWYRQSLGQGLEFLIYFQGNSAPDKSGLPSDRFSAERTGGSVSTLTIQRTQQEDSAVYLCASSLEQSTGELFFGEGSRLTVL.

The rearrangement uses TRBV10-3 and TRBJ1-3; unclear D gene. The germline V and J ends were trimmed by 10 bases and 0 bases, with 16 bases remaining between them. CDR3 length: 15 amino acids. CDR1 and CDR2 from the germline V gene are ENHRY and SYGVKD. The CDR3 reads CATANLQNSGNTIYF. CDR3 DNA sequence: TGTGCCACCGCGAACCTACAGAACTCTGGAAACACCATATATTTT.

The CDR3 sequence: CASSSRDTNEKLFF. The CDR3 region has the DNA TGTGCCAGTAGTTCCCGGGACACAAATGAAAAACTGTTTTTT. This rearrangement joins TRBV19 to TRBJ1-4, with D possibly matching TRBD1 (6 bases). CDR1 and CDR2 (germline): LNHDA, SQIVND (reference sequence). This CDR3 has 14 amino acids. V was shortened by 5 bases and J by 5 bases, with 12 bases between the two germline ends.

This clone appeared a single time. The chain joins TRBV6-5 to TRBJ1-1; the match to TRBD1 covers 9 bases. The V gene's germline CDR1 is MNHEY and CDR2 SVGAGI. The ends lost 7 bases at V and 4 bases at J; junction bases unmatched: 7. The CDR3 has 14 residues. Written as DNA, the CDR3 is TGTGCCAGCACCGGACAGGGGATGAGCACTGAAGCTTTCTTT. Residues: CASTGQGMSTEAFF.

This clone was recorded only once. CDR3 in amino acids: CASSLDGTPNTEAFF. The CDR3 coding sequence is TGTGCCAGCAGCTTAGATGGGACACCGAACACTGAAGCTTTCTTT. V is TRBV11-3 and J is TRBJ1-1, with D possibly being TRBD1 (6 bases). The germline V and J ends were trimmed by 0 bases and 1 base, with 9 bases remaining between them. CDR1 is SGHNT, CDR2 YENEEA, per germline. There are 15 residues in the CDR3.

The chain has TRBV7-2 and TRBJ1-1, with a possible D match to TRBD1 (5 bases). V was shortened by 3 bases and J by 0 bases, with 11 bases between the two germline ends. Looked up from germline, CDR1 is SGHTA and CDR2 is FQGNSA. The CDR3 covers 15 residues. Written as DNA, the CDR3 is TGTGCCAGCAGCTTCCAGGTGGGGCTGAACACTGAAGCTTTCTTT. Translation gives CASSFQVGLNTEAFF.

The chain links TRBV6-5 to TRBJ1-5; D remains ambiguous. The germline V gene encodes CDR1 MNHEY and CDR2 SVGAGI. The CDR3 consists of 15 residues. V dropped 0 bases and J dropped 5 bases, with 11 bases sitting between them. The CDR3 DNA is TGTGCCAGCAGTTACTCCGGAGGAGACTATCAGCCCCAGCATTTT. Translation gives CASSYSGGDYQPQHF.

This clone was recorded only once. The chain joins TRBV28 to TRBJ2-3; a possible D gene is TRBD2 (7 bases). The CDR3 runs to 16 residues. Germline CDR1 reads MDHEN; CDR2 reads SYDVKM. With 1 base removed from V and 4 bases from J, the gap between germline ends came to 15 bases. The CDR3 DNA sequence: TGTGCCAGCAGTTTATTGGGGGCAGGGAGGGCAGATACGCAGTATTTT. Translated, it gives CASSLLGAGRADTQYF. Looking up the rest from reference TRBV28 and TRBJ2-3 gives the full variable domain: DVKVTQSSRYLVKRTGEKVFLECVQDMDHENMFWYRQDPGLGLRLIYFSYDVKMKEKGDIPEGYSVSREKKERFSLILESASTNQTSMYLCASSLLGAGRADTQYFGPGTRLTVL.

V gene TRBV7-9 combines with J gene TRBJ2-5; perhaps TRBD2 as D (5 bases). The CDR3 runs to 13 residues. The germline V and J ends were trimmed by 3 bases and 1 base, with 6 bases remaining between them. Germline CDR1 and CDR2: SEHNR and FQNEAQ (reference sequence). This chain's CDR3 is CASSFSAQETQYF. For the CDR3, the DNA is TGTGCCAGCAGCTTTAGCGCCCAAGAGACCCAGTACTTC.